Listed here are 28 T cell receptor beta chains from one sample, sequenced in a study of T cells in Graves' hyperthyroidism and ophthalmopathy. TCR beta CDR3 regions were amplified from RNA transcripts. HTBI primers were used for first-round RT-PCR of the TCR CDR3. A single record per CDR3 protein comes from TCRdb applying MiXCR to the multiplex PCR reads. The data show fewer than 350,000 distinct CDR3 sequences, more than 10% seen once. Material: blood. The source of these receptors is a woman in her 30s with Graves' hyperthyroidism that later progressed to Graves' ophthalmopathy.

This clonotype was seen repeatedly, ten times or more. The chain uses TRBV28 and TRBJ2-7; 9 bases map to TRBD1. The CDR3 has 14 residues. The germline V gene has CDR1 MDHEN and CDR2 SYDVKM. Germline trimming cut 7 bases from V and 4 bases from J; bases unmatched to any gene: 8. The CDR3 DNA reads TGTGCCAGCACCCCGGGACAGGGTTTTTACGAGCAGTACTTC. This encodes CASTPGQGFYEQYF. Based on the CDR3 plus reference TRBV28 and TRBJ2-7, the full variable domain is DVKVTQSSRYLVKRTGEKVFLECVQDMDHENMFWYRQDPGLGLRLIYFSYDVKMKEKGDIPEGYSVSREKKERFSLILESASTNQTSMYLCASTPGQGFYEQYFGPGTRLTVT.

This clonotype has a count of ten or more. This chain uses TRBV6-1 with TRBJ2-5, with D perhaps TRBD1 or TRBD2 (5 bases each). CDR1 and CDR2 (germline): MNHNS, SASEGT. V was trimmed by 3 bases and J by 4 bases, leaving 12 bases between them. This CDR3 has 14 residues. CDR3: CASSDEGWRETQYF. The CDR3 DNA reads as TGTGCCAGCAGTGATGAGGGGTGGAGAGAGACCCAGTACTTC.

Points on this clonotype: A clone one base away is much larger, so this may be a read error. The chain joins TRBV7-9 to TRBJ2-5, with TRBD2 as a possible D gene (5 bases). Trimming cost V 8 bases and J 4 bases, with 14 bases left between them. Germline V lookup: CDR1 SEHNR, CDR2 FQNEAQ (reference sequence). The CDR3 is 13 amino acids. DNA for the CDR3: TGTGCCAGCGGCGCCCTGGGGAGAGAGACCCAGTACTTC. Translation gives CASGALGRETQYF. Full variable domain (rest looked up from reference TRBV7-9 and TRBJ2-5): DTGVSQNPRHKITKRGQNVTFRCDPISEHNRLYWYRQTLGQGPEFLTYFQNEAQLEKSRLLSDRFSAERPKGSFSTLEIQRTEQGDSAMYLCASGALGRETQYFGPGTRLLVL.

This clonotype was counted many times. V and J are TRBV7-9 and TRBJ2-1; 11 bases agree with TRBD2. CDR3 length equals 14 residues. The V gene end was trimmed by 1 base and the J gene end by 10 bases; junction bases not matched to a gene: 3. In germline, CDR1 is SEHNR, CDR2 FQNEAQ (reference sequence). CDR3 in amino acids: CASSLGGLAAEQFF. In nucleotides, the CDR3 is TGTGCCAGCAGCTTAGGGGGACTAGCGGCCGAGCAGTTCTTC. The complete variable domain, with remaining parts taken from reference TRBV7-9 and TRBJ2-1, reads DTGVSQNPRHKITKRGQNVTFRCDPISEHNRLYWYRQTLGQGPEFLTYFQNEAQLEKSRLLSDRFSAERPKGSFSTLEIQRTEQGDSAMYLCASSLGGLAAEQFFGPGTRLTVL.

V is TRBV6-1 and J is TRBJ2-3; tentative D call: TRBD2 (5 bases). Looked up from germline, CDR1 is MNHNS and CDR2 is SASEGT. The V end lost 5 bases, the J end lost 3 bases, and 9 bases lay between the germline ends. The CDR3 is 13 amino acids. CDR3 amino acids: CASSRGPTDTQYF. In DNA, the CDR3 is TGTGCCAGCAGTCGAGGGCCAACAGATACGCAGTATTTT.

This clonotype came up many times. The chain links TRBV7-3 to TRBJ2-5; D is unresolved. Trimming removed 5 bases at V and 13 bases at J, with 17 bases between. Germline CDR1 reads SGHTA; CDR2 reads FQGTGA. The length of the CDR3 is 12 residues. Here the CDR3 DNA reads TGTGCCAGCAGCGTGGACGGTTTGATTTGGTACTTC. This gives the protein CASSVDGLIWYF.

There are many counts of this clonotype. The J gene is TRBJ1-2, the V gene TRBV20-1, with a tentative D call TRBD1 (6 bases). Per germline, CDR1 DFQATT and CDR2 SNEGSKA (reference sequence). The CDR3 loop spans 14 amino acids. V lost 5 bases to trimming and J lost 4 bases, with 17 bases between them. DNA for the CDR3: TGCAGTGCTTCGGGGGCAGGGGAAACCTATGGCTACACCTTC. Translated: CSASGAGETYGYTF.

This clonotype appeared many times. The rearrangement uses TRBV28 and TRBJ2-3; D remains unclear. V was trimmed by 6 bases and J by 4 bases, leaving 17 bases between them. The CDR3 consists of 15 residues. Germline CDR1 reads MDHEN; CDR2 reads SYDVKM. The CDR3, as DNA: TGTGCCAGCAGCCCCTTCGGGCTTCGGGCAGATACGCAGTATTTT. Protein: CASSPFGLRADTQYF.

The chain has TRBV20-1 and TRBJ2-7, with 7 bases fitting TRBD2. CDR3 length: 12 amino acids. V trimming: 6 bases; J trimming: 2 bases; junction bases outside the gene matches: 4. Germline V gives CDR1 DFQATT, CDR2 SNEGSKA (reference sequence). The CDR3 nucleotides are TGCAGTGCACCAGCGGGGACCTACGAGCAGTACTTC. It specifies CSAPAGTYEQYF.

This clonotype has only a few counts. The chain links TRBV10-3 to TRBJ2-7, with 7 positions matching TRBD1. Germline assignment: CDR1 ENHRY and CDR2 SYGVKD. This CDR3 spans 12 amino acids. The V gene end was trimmed by 6 bases and the J gene end by 6 bases; junction bases not matched to a gene: 5. The CDR3 DNA reads as TGTGCCATCAGGCAGACAGGGTCCGAGCAGTACTTC. This encodes CAIRQTGSEQYF.

The chain combines TRBV4-1 with TRBJ1-5, with D possibly matching TRBD1 (5 bases). From germline, CDR1 is MGHRA and CDR2 YSYEKL. This CDR3 is built from 15 residues. Trimming stripped 0 bases from V and 1 base from J, with 7 bases between. The CDR3 nucleotides are TGCGCCAGCAGCCAAGACCGGGGGAGCAATCAGCCCCAGCATTTT. It encodes CASSQDRGSNQPQHF.

In this sample, this clonotype turned up many times. V and J are TRBV7-8 and TRBJ2-5, with TRBD2 matching over 8 bases. J lost 4 bases, V lost 5 bases, and 18 bases had no gene match. In germline, CDR1 is SGHVS, CDR2 FQNEAQ. CDR3 size: 18 residues. CDR3 sequence (DNA): TGTGCCAGCAGCGGACCCTTATGGAGCGGGAGAGGGGTAGAGACCCAGTACTTC. Translation gives CASSGPLWSGRGVETQYF.

As concerns this clonotype: A much bigger clone sits one base away, suggesting this may be a read error. The chain recombines TRBV4-1 with TRBJ2-1; D is perhaps TRBD2 (6 bases). CDR3 size: 17 residues. CDR1 MGHRA and CDR2 YSYEKL come from the germline V gene. CDR3 nucleotides: TGCGCCAGCAGCCAACTCCTTAATCTGGAGGGCACCAATGGGCAGTTCTTC. This gives the protein CASSQLLNLEGTNGQFF.

At least ten counts were recorded for this clonotype. The chain employs TRBV28 and TRBJ2-1, with D unresolved. This CDR3 comprises 11 residues. Germline lookup yields CDR1 MDHEN and CDR2 SYDVKM. Deletions cut 8 bases from V and 7 bases from J, with 9 bases between. The CDR3 DNA reads as TGTGCCAGCGTGACGCGAAATGAGCAGTTCTTC. It yields the protein CASVTRNEQFF. Full variable domain (remainder filled in from reference TRBV28 and TRBJ2-1): DVKVTQSSRYLVKRTGEKVFLECVQDMDHENMFWYRQDPGLGLRLIYFSYDVKMKEKGDIPEGYSVSREKKERFSLILESASTNQTSMYLCASVTRNEQFFGPGTRLTVL.

This clonotype was counted many times. The chain joins TRBV5-1 to TRBJ2-7, with TRBD2 matching 8 bases. Looked up from germline, CDR1 is SGHRS and CDR2 is YFSETQ. CDR3 length equals 17 residues. V was pared by 1 base and J by 5 bases, with 14 bases of the junction left unmatched. The CDR3 DNA is TGCGCCAGCAGCTTGCGCAGTCCTAGCGGGCTCTCGAACGAGCAGTACTTC. As protein: CASSLRSPSGLSNEQYF. Variable domain in full (rest from reference TRBV5-1 and TRBJ2-7): KAGVTQTPRYLIKTRGQQVTLSCSPISGHRSVSWYQQTPGQGLQFLFEYFSETQRNKGNFPGRFSGRQFSNSRSEMNVSTLELGDSALYLCASSLRSPSGLSNEQYFGPGTRLTVT.

At least ten counts were recorded for this clonotype. V and J are TRBV12-3 or TRBV12-4 and TRBJ2-5; D gene uncertain. V was shortened by 4 bases and J by 2 bases, with 14 bases between the two germline ends. The CDR3 consists of 15 residues. CDR3 in DNA: TGTGCCAGCAGTTACCCCCTGGCGGTGCAAGAGACCCAGTACTTC. This encodes CASSYPLAVQETQYF.

V usage is TRBV4-2 and J usage is TRBJ2-5; no clear D gene. Per germline, CDR1 LGHNA and CDR2 YNFKEQ. Trimming stripped 0 bases from V and 5 bases from J, with 10 bases between. The CDR3 sequence is 14 residues long. CDR3 DNA sequence: TGTGCCAGCAGCCAAGAAAATTGGGGTGAGACCCAGTACTTC. Protein sequence: CASSQENWGETQYF.

This clonotype was observed many times. The chain is built from TRBV12-3 or TRBV12-4 and TRBJ2-1; D is unclear. Trimming pared 3 bases from V and 5 bases from J, leaving 8 bases between. The CDR3 length is 13 residues. The CDR3 region has the DNA TGTGCCAGCAGTTTTGCAGAAAACAATGAGCAGTTCTTC. This codes for CASSFAENNEQFF.

This clonotype came up many times. The chain combines TRBV20-1 with TRBJ1-1; D is unresolved. The CDR3 loop spans 13 amino acids. Germline CDR1 DFQATT, CDR2 SNEGSKA (reference sequence). Deletions cut 1 base from V and 9 bases from J, with 15 bases between. The CDR3 bases are TGCAGTGCTAGAGGGAGCAGTACGCTGAAAGCTTTCTTT. Protein: CSARGSSTLKAFF.

The chain carries TRBV4-1 and TRBJ2-7, with a possible D match to TRBD1 (6 bases). This CDR3 has 15 residues. The ends were cut back, 1 base at V and 0 bases at J, with 10 bases in the middle. Germline values: CDR1 MGHRA, CDR2 YSYEKL. CDR3 sequence reads: CASSQGTASSYEQYF. CDR3 nucleotide sequence: TGCGCCAGCAGCCAAGGGACAGCGAGCTCCTACGAGCAGTACTTC.

This clonotype was detected only a few times. The chain uses TRBV4-2 and TRBJ1-2; D not resolved. The V gene lost 1 base and the J gene lost 0 bases, with 15 bases spanning the gap. CDR3 length equals 17 residues. The germline CDR1 and CDR2 sequences are LGHNA and YNFKEQ. The CDR3 protein is CASSQVERSSANYGYTF. As DNA, the CDR3 is TGTGCCAGCAGCCAAGTTGAGCGGTCCTCAGCTAACTATGGCTACACCTTC.

In this sample, this clonotype turned up many times. The J gene is TRBJ2-3, the V gene TRBV7-3; 9 bases are a match to TRBD2. V lost 5 bases, J lost 6 bases, and 15 bases stayed unmatched. This CDR3 has 17 residues. Looked up from germline, CDR1 is SGHTA and CDR2 is FQGTGA. The CDR3 loop is CASSPQDWGTSSDTQYF. The CDR3 DNA is TGTGCCAGCAGCCCACAAGACTGGGGGACTAGCAGTGATACGCAGTATTTT.

This clonotype was recorded many times. This chain joins TRBV19 and TRBJ2-7, with 7 bases that match TRBD2. Germline V CDR1 and CDR2: LNHDA, SQIVND (reference sequence). This CDR3 comprises 15 residues. Trimming at V came to 3 bases and at J to 0 bases, leaving 5 bases not matched to a gene. The CDR3 DNA reads as TGTGCCAGTAGTATTAGTAGCGGGTACTCCTACGAGCAGTACTTC. Residues: CASSISSGYSYEQYF.

This clonotype appeared many times. The chain is built from TRBV18 and TRBJ1-1, with D uncertain. The CDR3 runs to 15 residues. The germline V gene has CDR1 KGHSH and CDR2 LQKENI. Trimming removed 0 bases from V and 0 bases from J, with 8 bases in between. In DNA, the CDR3 is TGTGCCAGCTCACCACCAGGCATGTTGAACACTGAAGCTTTCTTT. It encodes CASSPPGMLNTEAFF.

This clonotype turned up a few times. This chain uses TRBV27 with TRBJ2-3; 8 positions match TRBD1. Germline V gene lookup returns CDR1 MNHEY and CDR2 SMNVEV (reference sequence). J was trimmed by 6 bases and V by 4 bases; bases with no gene match: 6. This CDR3 contains 14 residues. CDR3: CASSWTGLTDTQYF. As DNA, the CDR3 is TGTGCCAGCAGTTGGACAGGGTTAACCGATACGCAGTATTTT.

This clonotype was observed at least ten times. This chain connects TRBV29-1 to TRBJ2-3, with D unclear. V was pared by 1 base and J by 1 base, with 6 bases between. The germline V gene has CDR1 SQVTM and CDR2 ANQGSEA. The CDR3 runs to 13 residues. CDR3 coding DNA: TGCAGCGTTGAAGTTTCGCGCACAGATACGCAGTATTTT. It codes for CSVEVSRTDTQYF.

This clonotype was counted at least ten times. The chain carries TRBV3-1 and TRBJ2-1; D is perhaps TRBD1 or TRBD2 (7 bases each). Germline V gene lookup returns CDR1 LGHDT and CDR2 YNNKEL (reference sequence). V lost 5 bases and J 3 bases, leaving 14 bases between the germline ends. This CDR3 comprises 15 residues. CDR3 nucleotides: TGTGCCAGCAGCAGGGAGGGGGCAGGCTACAATGAGCAGTTCTTC. It specifies CASSREGAGYNEQFF.

With respect to this clonotype: Given a much more abundant clone one base away, this may be a read error. The chain joins TRBV5-4 to TRBJ1-1; D unresolved. Germline V CDR1 and CDR2: SGHNT, YYREEE (reference sequence). The germline V and J ends were trimmed by 3 bases and 3 bases, with 12 bases remaining between them. This CDR3 region has 14 residues. The CDR3 region is CASSSSEAYTEAFF. For the CDR3, the DNA is TGTGCCAGCAGCTCGTCAGAAGCCTACACTGAAGCTTTCTTT.